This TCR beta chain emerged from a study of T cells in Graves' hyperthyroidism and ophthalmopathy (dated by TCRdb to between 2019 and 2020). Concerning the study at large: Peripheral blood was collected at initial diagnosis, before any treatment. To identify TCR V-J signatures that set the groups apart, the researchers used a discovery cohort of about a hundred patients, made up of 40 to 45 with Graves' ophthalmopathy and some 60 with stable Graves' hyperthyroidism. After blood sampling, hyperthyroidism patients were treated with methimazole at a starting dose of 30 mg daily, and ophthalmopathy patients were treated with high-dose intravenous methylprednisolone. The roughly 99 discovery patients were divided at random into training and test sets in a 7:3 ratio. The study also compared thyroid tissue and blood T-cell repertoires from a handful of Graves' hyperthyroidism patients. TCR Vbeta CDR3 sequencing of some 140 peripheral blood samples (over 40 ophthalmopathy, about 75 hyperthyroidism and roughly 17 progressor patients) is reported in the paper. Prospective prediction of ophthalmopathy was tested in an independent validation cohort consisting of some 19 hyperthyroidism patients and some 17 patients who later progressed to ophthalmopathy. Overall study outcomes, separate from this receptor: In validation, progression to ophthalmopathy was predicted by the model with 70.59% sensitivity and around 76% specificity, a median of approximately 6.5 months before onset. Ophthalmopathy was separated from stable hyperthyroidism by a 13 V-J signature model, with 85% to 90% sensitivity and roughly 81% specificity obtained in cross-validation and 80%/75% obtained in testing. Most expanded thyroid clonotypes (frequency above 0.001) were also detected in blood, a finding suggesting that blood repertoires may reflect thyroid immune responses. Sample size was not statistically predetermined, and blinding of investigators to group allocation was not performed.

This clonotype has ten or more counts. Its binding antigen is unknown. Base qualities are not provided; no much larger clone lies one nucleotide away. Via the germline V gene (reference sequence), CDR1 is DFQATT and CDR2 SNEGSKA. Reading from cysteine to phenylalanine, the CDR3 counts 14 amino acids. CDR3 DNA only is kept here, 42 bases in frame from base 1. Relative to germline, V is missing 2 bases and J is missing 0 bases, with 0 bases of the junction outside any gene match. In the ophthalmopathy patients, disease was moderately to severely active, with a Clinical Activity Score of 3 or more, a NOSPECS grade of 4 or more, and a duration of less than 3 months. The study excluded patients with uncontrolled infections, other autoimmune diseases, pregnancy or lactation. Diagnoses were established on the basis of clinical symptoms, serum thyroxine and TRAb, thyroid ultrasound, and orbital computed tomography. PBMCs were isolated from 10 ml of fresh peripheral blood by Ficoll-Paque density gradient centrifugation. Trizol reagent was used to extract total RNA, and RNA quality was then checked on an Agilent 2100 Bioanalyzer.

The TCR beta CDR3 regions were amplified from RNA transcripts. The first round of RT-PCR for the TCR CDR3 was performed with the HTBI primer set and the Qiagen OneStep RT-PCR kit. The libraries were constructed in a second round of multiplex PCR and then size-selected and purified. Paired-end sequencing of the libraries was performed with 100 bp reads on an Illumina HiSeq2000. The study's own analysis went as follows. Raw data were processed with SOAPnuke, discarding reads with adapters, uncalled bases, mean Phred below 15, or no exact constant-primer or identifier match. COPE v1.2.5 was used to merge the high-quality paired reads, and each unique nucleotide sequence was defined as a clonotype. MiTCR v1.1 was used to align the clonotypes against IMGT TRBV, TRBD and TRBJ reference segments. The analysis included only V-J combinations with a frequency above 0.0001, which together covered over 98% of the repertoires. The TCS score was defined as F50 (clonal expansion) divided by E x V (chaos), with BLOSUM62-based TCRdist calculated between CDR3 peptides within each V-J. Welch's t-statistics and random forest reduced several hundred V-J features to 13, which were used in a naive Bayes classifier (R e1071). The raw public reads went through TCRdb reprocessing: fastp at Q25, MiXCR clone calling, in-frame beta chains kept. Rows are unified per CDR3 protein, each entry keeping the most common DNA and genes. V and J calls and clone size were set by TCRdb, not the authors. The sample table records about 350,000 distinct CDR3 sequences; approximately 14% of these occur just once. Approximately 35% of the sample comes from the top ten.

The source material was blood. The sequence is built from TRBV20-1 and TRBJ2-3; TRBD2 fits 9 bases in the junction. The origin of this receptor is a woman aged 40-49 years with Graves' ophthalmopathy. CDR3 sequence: CSARLAGSTDTQYF. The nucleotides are TGCAGTGCTAGACTAGCGGGGAGCACAGATACGCAGTATTTT.